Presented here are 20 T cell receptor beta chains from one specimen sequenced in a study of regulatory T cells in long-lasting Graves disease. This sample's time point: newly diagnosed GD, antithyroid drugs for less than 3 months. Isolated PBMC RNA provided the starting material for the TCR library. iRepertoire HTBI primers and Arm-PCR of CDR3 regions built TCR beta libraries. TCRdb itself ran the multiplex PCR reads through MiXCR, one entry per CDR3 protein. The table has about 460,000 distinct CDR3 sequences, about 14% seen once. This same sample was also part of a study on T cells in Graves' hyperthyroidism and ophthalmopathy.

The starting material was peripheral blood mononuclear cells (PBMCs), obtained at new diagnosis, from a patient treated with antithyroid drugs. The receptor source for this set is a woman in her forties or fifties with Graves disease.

CDR3 bases: TGTGCCAGCAGCCAAGTGGGTCTAGCGGGAGGTAGTAGTAATGAGCAGTTCTTC. Its translation is CASSQVGLAGGSSNEQFF. The chain joins TRBV3-1 to TRBJ2-1, with TRBD2 matching over 11 bases. V dropped 1 base and J dropped 7; count of bases not matched to a gene: 12. CDR1 is LGHDT and CDR2 is YNNKEL in the germline V gene (reference sequence). The CDR3 is 18 residues long.

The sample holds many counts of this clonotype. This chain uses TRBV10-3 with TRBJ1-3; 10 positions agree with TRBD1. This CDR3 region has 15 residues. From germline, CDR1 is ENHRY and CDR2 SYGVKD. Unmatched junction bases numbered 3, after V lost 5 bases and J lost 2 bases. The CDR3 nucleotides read TGTGCCATCAGTCGACAGGGGGCGGCTGGAAACACCATATATTTT. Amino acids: CAISRQGAAGNTIYF.

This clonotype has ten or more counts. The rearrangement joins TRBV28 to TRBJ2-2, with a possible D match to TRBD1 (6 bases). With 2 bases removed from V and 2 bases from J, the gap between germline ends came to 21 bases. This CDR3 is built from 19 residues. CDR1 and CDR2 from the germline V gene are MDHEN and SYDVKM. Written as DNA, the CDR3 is TGTGCCAGCAGTTTACATATGTATCAGGGGCTAGCCAACACCGGGGAGCTGTTTTTT. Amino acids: CASSLHMYQGLANTGELFF.

The CDR3 protein is CASSLAGVRSSEQFF. DNA of the CDR3: TGTGCCAGCAGCTTAGCCGGGGTTCGTAGCAGCGAGCAGTTCTTC. The rearrangement links TRBV7-9 to TRBJ2-1, with D maybe TRBD2 (5 bases). CDR3 size: 15 residues. The germline CDR1 and CDR2 sequences are SEHNR and FQNEAQ (reference sequence). Trimming shortened V by 0 bases and J by 10 bases, and 16 bases separated the two germline ends.

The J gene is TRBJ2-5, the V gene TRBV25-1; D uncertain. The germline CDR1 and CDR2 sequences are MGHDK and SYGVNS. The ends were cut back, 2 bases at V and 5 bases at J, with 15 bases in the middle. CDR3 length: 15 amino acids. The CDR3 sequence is CASSEGTSAMETQYF. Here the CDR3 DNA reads TGTGCCAGCAGTGAAGGAACCTCGGCCATGGAGACCCAGTACTTC. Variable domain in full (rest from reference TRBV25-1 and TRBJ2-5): EADIYQTPRYLVIGTGKKITLECSQTMGHDKMYWYQQDPGMELHLIHYSYGVNSTEKGDLSSESTVSRIRTEHFPLTLESARPSHTSQYLCASSEGTSAMETQYFGPGTRLLVL.

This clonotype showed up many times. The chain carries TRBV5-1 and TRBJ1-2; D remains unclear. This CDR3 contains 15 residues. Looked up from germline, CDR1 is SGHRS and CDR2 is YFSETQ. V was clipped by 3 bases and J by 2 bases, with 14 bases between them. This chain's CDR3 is CASSSEGYENYGYTF. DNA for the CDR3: TGCGCCAGCAGCTCGGAAGGGTATGAAAACTATGGCTACACCTTC.

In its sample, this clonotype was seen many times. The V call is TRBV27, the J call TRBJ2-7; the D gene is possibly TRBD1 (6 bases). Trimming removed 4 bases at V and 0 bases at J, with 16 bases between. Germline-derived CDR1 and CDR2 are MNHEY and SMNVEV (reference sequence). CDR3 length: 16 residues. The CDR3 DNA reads TGTGCCAGCAGTTCGTCCGGGACACCGAGCTCCTACGAGCAGTACTTC. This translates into CASSSSGTPSSYEQYF.

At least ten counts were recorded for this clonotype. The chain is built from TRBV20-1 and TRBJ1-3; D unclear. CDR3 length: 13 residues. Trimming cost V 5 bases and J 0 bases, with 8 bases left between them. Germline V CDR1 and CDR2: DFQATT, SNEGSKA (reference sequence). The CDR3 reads CSASRSSGNTIYF. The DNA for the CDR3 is TGCAGTGCTTCACGGTCCTCTGGAAACACCATATATTTT.

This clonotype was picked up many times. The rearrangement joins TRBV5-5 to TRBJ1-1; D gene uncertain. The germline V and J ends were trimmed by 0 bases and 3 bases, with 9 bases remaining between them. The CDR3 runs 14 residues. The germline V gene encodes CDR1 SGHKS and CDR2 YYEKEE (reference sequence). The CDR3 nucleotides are TGTGCCAGCAGCTTGGGGGGTTGGGACACTGAAGCTTTCTTT. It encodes CASSLGGWDTEAFF.

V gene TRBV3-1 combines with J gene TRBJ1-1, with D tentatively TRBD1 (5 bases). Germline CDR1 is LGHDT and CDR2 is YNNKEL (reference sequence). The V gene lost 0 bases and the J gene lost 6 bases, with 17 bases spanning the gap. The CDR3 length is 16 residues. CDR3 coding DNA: TGTGCCAGCAGCCAAGAAGGATCCTTCGGGGGGGCTGAAGCTTTCTTT. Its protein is CASSQEGSFGGAEAFF.

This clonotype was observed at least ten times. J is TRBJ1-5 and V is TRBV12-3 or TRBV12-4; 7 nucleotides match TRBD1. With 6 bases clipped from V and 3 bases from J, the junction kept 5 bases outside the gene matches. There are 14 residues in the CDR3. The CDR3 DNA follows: TGTGCCAGCAGCGGACAGGCGATCAATCAGCCCCAGCATTTT. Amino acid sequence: CASSGQAINQPQHF.

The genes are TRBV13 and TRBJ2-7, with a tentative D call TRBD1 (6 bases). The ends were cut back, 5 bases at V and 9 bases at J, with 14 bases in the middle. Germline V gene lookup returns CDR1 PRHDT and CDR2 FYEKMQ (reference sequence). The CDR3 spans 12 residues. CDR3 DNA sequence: TGTGCCAGCAGCCGGACTCCAGGGGTGCAGTACTTC. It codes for CASSRTPGVQYF.

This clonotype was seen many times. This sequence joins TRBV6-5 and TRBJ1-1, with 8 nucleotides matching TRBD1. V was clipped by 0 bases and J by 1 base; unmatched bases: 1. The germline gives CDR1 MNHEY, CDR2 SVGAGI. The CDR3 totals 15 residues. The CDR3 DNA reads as TGTGCCAGCAGTTACTCGCAGGGGGCGAACACTGAAGCTTTCTTT. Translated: CASSYSQGANTEAFF.

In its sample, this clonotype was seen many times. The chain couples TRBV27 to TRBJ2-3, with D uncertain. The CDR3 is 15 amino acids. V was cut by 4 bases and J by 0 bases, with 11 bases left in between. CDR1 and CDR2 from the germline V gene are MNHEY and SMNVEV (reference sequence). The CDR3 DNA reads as TGTGCCAGCAGTTCTTTGGCACCTAGCACAGATACGCAGTATTTT. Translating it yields CASSSLAPSTDTQYF.

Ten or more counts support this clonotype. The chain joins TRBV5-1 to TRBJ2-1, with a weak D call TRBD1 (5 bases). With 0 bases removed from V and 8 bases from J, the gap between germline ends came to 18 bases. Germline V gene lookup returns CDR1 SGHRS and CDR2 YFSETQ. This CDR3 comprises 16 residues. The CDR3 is CASSLGGGEFKDEQFF. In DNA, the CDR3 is TGCGCCAGCAGCTTGGGGGGCGGTGAGTTTAAGGATGAGCAGTTCTTC.

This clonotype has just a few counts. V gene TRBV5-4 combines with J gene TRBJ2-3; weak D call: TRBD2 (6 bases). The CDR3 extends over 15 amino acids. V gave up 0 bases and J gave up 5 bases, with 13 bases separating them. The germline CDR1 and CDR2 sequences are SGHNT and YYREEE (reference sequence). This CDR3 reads CASSLGARAGDTQYF. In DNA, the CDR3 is TGTGCCAGCAGCTTGGGGGCTAGAGCGGGAGATACGCAGTATTTT.

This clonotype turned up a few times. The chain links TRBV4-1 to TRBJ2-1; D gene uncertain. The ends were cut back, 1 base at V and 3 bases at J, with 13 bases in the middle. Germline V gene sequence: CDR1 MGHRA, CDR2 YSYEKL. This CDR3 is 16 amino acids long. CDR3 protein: CASSQGQGPYYNEQFF. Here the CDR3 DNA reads TGCGCCAGCAGCCAAGGTCAAGGGCCTTACTACAATGAGCAGTTCTTC.

CDR3 sequence: CASSLLGTGGAKRQETQYF. The CDR3 DNA reads TGTGCCAGTAGCCTCCTCGGGACAGGGGGCGCAAAGCGTCAAGAGACCCAGTACTTC. This chain links TRBV19 with TRBJ2-5, with 12 positions matching TRBD1. The CDR3 is made up of 19 amino acids. Trimming removed 6 bases from V and 2 bases from J; junction bases left unmatched: 16. The V gene's germline CDR1 is LNHDA and CDR2 SQIVND (reference sequence).

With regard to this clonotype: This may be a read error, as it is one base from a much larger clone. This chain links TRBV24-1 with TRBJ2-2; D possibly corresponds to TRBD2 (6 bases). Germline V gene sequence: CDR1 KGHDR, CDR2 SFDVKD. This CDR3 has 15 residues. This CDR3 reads CATSFQGSDTGGLFF. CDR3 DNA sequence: TGTGCCACCAGTTTCCAGGGTAGCGACACCGGGGGGCTGTTTTTT.

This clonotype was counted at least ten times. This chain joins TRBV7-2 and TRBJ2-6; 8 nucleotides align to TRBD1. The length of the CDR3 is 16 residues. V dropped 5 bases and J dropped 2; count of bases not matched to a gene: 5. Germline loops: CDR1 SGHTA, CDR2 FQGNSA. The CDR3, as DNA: TGTGCCAGCAGCGCGCAGGGGGCCACTGGGGCCAACGTCCTGACTTTC. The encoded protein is CASSAQGATGANVLTF.